Listed below are T cell receptor beta chains from one sample, sequenced in a study of CD8+ T cells in alopecia areata. TCRdb's copy holds only in-frame clones and misses some; the assay was immunoSEQ multiplex PCR. This sample yields hundreds of thousands of clones, of which around two fifths are seen a single time; 0.48% belongs to the top ten. The material was CD4+ T cells sorted from blood, obtained between weeks 30 and 35, from a patient treated with tofacitinib. These receptors all stem from a human donor with alopecia areata. Both conserved end residues are part of each CDR3. A D gene is named only where the DNA matches it firmly. The size entry is marked missing in some rows and otherwise reads once, few, many or a size class.

length: 13; J: TRBJ2-7; D: TRBD1; size: -; V: TRBV7-9; CDR3: CASSLGGTVEQYF; DNA: TGTGCCAGCAGCTTAGGGGGGACAGTCGAGCAGTACTTC
length: 16; J: TRBJ2-3; D: TRBD2; size: -; V: TRBV9; CDR3: CASSGGTSGSPDTQYF; DNA: TGTGCCAGCAGCGGAGGGACTAGCGGGAGTCCAGATACGCAGTATTTT
length: 16; J: TRBJ2-2; D: -; size: -; V: TRBV6-5; CDR3: CASSYGGTGNTGELFF; DNA: TGTGCCAGCAGTTACGGCGGGACTGGAAACACCGGGGAGCTGTTTTTT
length: 17; J: TRBJ2-1; D: -; size: many; V: TRBV2; CDR3: CASSEVLRRSSYNEQFF; DNA: TGTGCCAGCAGTGAAGTATTGAGACGAAGCTCCTACAATGAGCAGTTCTTC
length: 13; J: TRBJ1-1; D: -; size: -; V: TRBV5-1; CDR3: CASSGGRNTEAFF; DNA: TGCGCCAGCAGCGGCGGCCGGAACACTGAAGCTTTCTTT
length: 14; J: TRBJ2-7; D: TRBD1; size: -; V: TRBV7-3; CDR3: CASSLSRDRAEQYF; DNA: TGTGCCAGCAGCTTGTCCCGGGACAGGGCCGAGCAGTACTTC
length: 15; J: TRBJ2-1; D: -; size: many; V: TRBV7-6; CDR3: CASSQIRGAWNEQFF; DNA: TGTGCCAGCAGCCAGATCAGGGGGGCCTGGAATGAGCAGTTCTTC
length: 15; J: TRBJ1-1; D: -; size: few; V: TRBV5-4; CDR3: CASSSEPGQNTEAFF; DNA: TGTGCCAGCAGCTCAGAACCAGGGCAGAACACTGAAGCTTTCTTT
length: 14; J: TRBJ2-2; D: -; size: few; V: TRBV15; CDR3: CATSGWTATGELFF; DNA: TGTGCCACCAGCGGCTGGACTGCCACCGGGGAGCTGTTTTTT
length: 15; J: TRBJ2-1; D: TRBD2; size: -; V: TRBV5-1; CDR3: CASSFGGSSYNEQFF; DNA: TGCGCCAGCAGCTTCGGGGGGAGCTCCTACAATGAGCAGTTCTTC
length: 15; J: TRBJ2-1; D: TRBD1; size: -; V: TRBV6-5; CDR3: CASSRGQGAYNEQFF; DNA: TGTGCCAGCAGCAGAGGACAGGGGGCCTACAATGAGCAGTTCTTC
length: 16; J: TRBJ2-1; D: TRBD2; size: -; V: TRBV7-9; CDR3: CASSQLGLAGADEQFF; DNA: TGTGCCAGCAGCCAACTTGGACTAGCGGGAGCGGATGAGCAGTTCTTC
length: 18; J: TRBJ2-1; D: TRBD2; size: -; V: TRBV4-2; CDR3: CASSQGGISGPQKNEQFF; DNA: TGTGCCAGCAGCCAGGGGGGGATTAGCGGCCCCCAGAAGAATGAGCAGTTCTTC